This TCR beta chain was observed in a study of T cell repertoires in cytomegalovirus infection. Germline CDR1 SEHNR, CDR2 FQNEAQ (reference sequence). The CDR3 is 17 residues long. V lost 1 base, J lost 0 bases, and 9 bases stayed unmatched. TCRdb ran MiXCR on the reads and lists one entry per CDR3 protein. The table has over 200,000 distinct CDR3 sequences, roughly 13% seen once. The sequencing sample was made of PBMCs. The chain has TRBV7-9 and TRBJ2-7, with 7 bases aligning to TRBD1. The origin of this receptor is a human donor in good health (CMV status not recorded). Some clones in this sample may be carry-over from other donors' samples. CDR3 loop: CASSLGRQGPSSYEQYF. CDR3 DNA sequence: TGTGCCAGCAGCTTAGGACGACAGGGCCCAAGCTCCTACGAGCAGTACTTC.